Below are 15 T cell receptor beta chains sequenced from a single sample in a study of control samples from healthy donors and cancer patients. The method was immunoSEQ multiplex PCR; TCRdb's version includes in-frame clones alone and lacks a portion of them. This table holds more than 75,000 clones, 70% to 85% found once. The sample comprised PBMCs. Every receptor here comes from a man aged 70-80 years with lung cancer.

As DNA, the CDR3 is TGTGCCAGCAGCAAACCCTCGGGAAACTATGGCTACACCTTC. Protein sequence: CASSKPSGNYGYTF. The V and J genes are TRBV21-1 and TRBJ1-2. TRBV21-1 corresponds to a pseudogene. This CDR3 has 14 amino acids.

The chain carries TRBV7-9 and TRBJ2-2, with 8 positions matching TRBD2. This CDR3 contains 15 residues. The ends lost 1 base at V and 6 bases at J; junction bases unmatched: 4. Per the germline V gene, CDR1 is SEHNR and CDR2 is FQNEAQ (reference sequence). Here the CDR3 reads CASSLVGGAPGELFF. The CDR3, as DNA: TGTGCCAGCAGCTTAGTCGGGGGGGCCCCCGGGGAGCTGTTTTTT. Full variable domain (missing parts from reference TRBV7-9 and TRBJ2-2): DTGVSQNPRHKITKRGQNVTFRCDPISEHNRLYWYRQTLGQGPEFLTYFQNEAQLEKSRLLSDRFSAERPKGSFSTLEIQRTEQGDSAMYLCASSLVGGAPGELFFGEGSRLTVL.

The V gene is TRBV6-2 or TRBV6-3, the J gene TRBJ2-7, with a tentative D call TRBD2 (5 bases). The ends were cut back, 0 bases at V and 2 bases at J, with 8 bases in the middle. This CDR3 region has 14 residues. Germline assignment: CDR1 MNHEY and CDR2 SVGEGT. CDR3 region: CASSYSAVTYEQYF. The CDR3 bases are TGTGCCAGCAGTTACTCAGCGGTCACCTACGAGCAGTACTTC.

This clone was counted between two and nine times. This chain joins TRBV7-6 and TRBJ2-1; D ambiguous. The CDR3 extends over 15 amino acids. Between the trimmed V and J ends, which lost 2 bases and 6 bases, there was a span of 14 bases. Germline V gene sequence: CDR1 SGHVS, CDR2 FNYEAQ. The CDR3 reads CASSLSPPPGNEQFF. The CDR3 region has the DNA TGTGCCAGCAGCTTAAGTCCACCTCCGGGCAATGAGCAGTTCTTC.

This chain uses TRBV18 with TRBJ2-1; tentative D call: TRBD1 (5 bases). Trimming took off 2 bases at V and 0 bases at J, with 11 bases between the two ends. Germline V lookup: CDR1 KGHSH, CDR2 LQKENI. The CDR3 runs to 16 residues. The CDR3 DNA reads TGTGCCAGCTCACCAGACAGCGAAAGCTCCTACAATGAGCAGTTCTTC. It encodes CASSPDSESSYNEQFF.

The CDR3 bases are TGTGCCAGCAGCGTCGACATAGTGAACACTGAAGCTTTCTTT. It is translated as CASSVDIVNTEAFF. The chain combines TRBV9 with TRBJ1-1; D call uncertain. V was cut by 2 bases and J by 0 bases, with 8 bases left in between. Germline CDR1 and CDR2: SGDLS and YYNGEE. The length of the CDR3 is 14 residues.

This chain joins TRBV3-1 (or the pseudogene TRBV3-2) and TRBJ2-3; 10 bases are a match to TRBD2. The V and J ends lost 4 bases and 4 bases, in that order; junction bases with no gene match: 2. From germline, CDR1 is LGHDT and CDR2 YNNKEL (reference sequence). This CDR3 is built from 14 residues. CDR3 sequence reads: CASSRLAGADTQYF. CDR3 bases: TGTGCCAGCAGCCGGCTAGCGGGGGCAGATACGCAGTATTTT.

V gene TRBV18 combines with J gene TRBJ1-1; tentatively, D is TRBD1 (6 bases). This CDR3 has 17 residues. Germline CDR1 reads KGHSH; CDR2 reads LQKENI. Trimming removed 0 bases from V and 10 bases from J, with 24 bases in between. The CDR3 is CASSPPGGATLRGRAFF. CDR3 sequence (DNA): TGTGCCAGCTCACCACCAGGGGGGGCCACGTTGAGGGGTCGAGCTTTCTTT.

The rearrangement links TRBV4-1 to TRBJ1-3; D may be TRBD1 (5 bases). Germline V gives CDR1 MGHRA, CDR2 YSYEKL. The CDR3 spans 15 residues. The germline V and J ends were trimmed by 5 bases and 0 bases, with 11 bases remaining between them. The CDR3 DNA sequence: TGCGCCAGCAGCTTCGACAGCTTCTCTGGAAACACCATATATTTT. This codes for CASSFDSFSGNTIYF.

This clone has only one observation. The rearrangement joins TRBV7-8 to TRBJ2-3; no clear D gene. The germline V gene encodes CDR1 SGHVS and CDR2 FQNEAQ. V was shortened by 8 bases and J by 0 bases, with 6 bases between the two germline ends. The CDR3 totals 12 residues. The CDR3, as DNA: TGTGCCAGCGGGTCGAGCACAGATACGCAGTATTTT. Translating gives CASGSSTDTQYF.

V and J are TRBV7-9 and TRBJ2-1, with TRBD2 identical over 10 bases. The CDR3 has 14 residues. The V segment lost 8 bases and the J segment 7 bases; nucleotides outside the gene matches: 8. From germline, CDR1 is SEHNR and CDR2 FQNEAQ (reference sequence). Here the CDR3 reads CASSSSGGLNEQFF. DNA of the CDR3: TGTGCCAGCTCGAGTAGCGGGGGGCTGAATGAGCAGTTCTTC.

The chain uses TRBV7-8 and TRBJ2-1; no clear D gene. This CDR3 contains 15 residues. Trimming removed 1 base at V and 0 bases at J, with 7 bases between. CDR1 is SGHVS, CDR2 FQNEAQ, per germline. The CDR3 region has the DNA TGTGCCAGCAGCTTAGGGGTAAACTCCTACAATGAGCAGTTCTTC. This sequence encodes CASSLGVNSYNEQFF.

This chain connects TRBV3-1 (or the pseudogene TRBV3-2) to TRBJ2-6; D remains ambiguous. The germline V and J ends were trimmed by 4 bases and 0 bases, with 16 bases remaining between them. The CDR3 is made up of 18 amino acids. CDR1 LGHDT and CDR2 YNNKEL come from the germline V gene (reference sequence). The CDR3 protein is CASSPIRASISGANVLTF. Written as DNA, the CDR3 is TGTGCCAGCAGCCCCATCCGGGCTTCTATCTCTGGGGCCAACGTCCTGACTTTC.

The chain uses TRBV9 and TRBJ2-2; a possible D gene is TRBD1 (6 bases). The CDR3 has 14 amino acids. V was trimmed by 3 bases and J by 1 base, leaving 7 bases between them. CDR1 is SGDLS and CDR2 is YYNGEE in the germline V gene. CDR3 sequence: CASSAQGNTGELFF. DNA for the CDR3: TGTGCCAGCAGCGCACAGGGGAACACCGGGGAGCTGTTTTTT.

This clone was counted a single time. This chain links TRBV7-2 with TRBJ2-3; a weak D match, TRBD1 (6 bases). CDR1 and CDR2 from the germline V gene are SGHTA and FQGNSA. The V gene lost 2 bases and the J gene lost 7 bases, with 16 bases spanning the gap. This CDR3 spans 15 amino acids. The CDR3 region has the DNA TGTGCCAGCAGCTTATCTAATGGGGGCTCACATACGCAGTATTTT. Residues: CASSLSNGGSHTQYF.